This T cell receptor beta chain was sequenced during a study of Ad26.COV2.S vaccination and SARS-CoV-2 variants. Study as a whole: In the COV1001 trial, the donor was in the Ad26.COV2.S arm. In the study, Ad26.COV2.S was injected intramuscularly once, or twice 56 days apart. Study findings and constraints: The TCR breadth and depth analyses may have produced an underestimate of total T cell responses.

The data were produced by immunoSEQ multiplex PCR, yet TCRdb's version contains in-frame clones alone and is incomplete. The table includes some 480,000 clones, roughly 89% detected once. Treatment given: 15 to 20 received Ad26.COV2.S at low or high dose, single or two shots; about 5 received placebo; per-sample allocation not given. The samples date from day 63 after the first vaccine or placebo injection. The vaccine delivered Wuhan-strain SARS-CoV-2 spike through an Ad26 vector. This CDR3 is 13 amino acids long. Trimming pared 8 bases from V and 5 bases from J, leaving 13 bases between. As for this clone: The antigen is not known.

The rearrangement links TRBV12-3 or TRBV12-4 to TRBJ1-5; possible D gene TRBD1, 5 bases. The specimen was peripheral blood, collected in a trial of Ad26.COV2.S vaccine versus placebo. The sequence was obtained from a person between 18 and 60 years old who received the Ad26.COV2.S COVID-19 vaccine or a placebo. The CDR3 here is CASDFRGDQPQHF. The CDR3 nucleotides read TGTGCCAGCGATTTTCGGGGGGATCAGCCCCAGCATTTT.